The T cell receptor beta chain under discussion was sequenced for a study of Ad26.COV2.S vaccination and SARS-CoV-2 variants (dated by TCRdb to the early 2020s). For the wider study: Vaccine-arm donors were drawn from COV1001, a multicentre, randomized, double-blind, placebo-controlled phase I-IIa trial of Ad26.COV2.S in healthy adults. Ad26.COV2.S was administered intramuscularly at 5 x 10^10 or 1 x 10^11 viral particles, either as a single shot or as two shots given 56 days apart. TCRbeta repertoire sequencing was used to assess the specificity and breadth of SARS-CoV-2-reactive T cell receptors after Ad26.COV2.S vaccination. The TCR-sequenced set comprised approximately 32 samples: about 19 Ad26.COV2.S vaccine recipients, 5 placebo recipients and 8 SARS-CoV-2 convalescent individuals. Trial participants were randomized into five groups of five: low-dose or high-dose Ad26.COV2.S given once or twice, or placebo on both occasions. Investigators remained blinded to trial group allocation during experiments and outcome assessment. Findings and caveats that apply to the study as a whole: Comparing responses between vaccine doses or regimens was not something the study was powered to do. Non-spike TCR breadth was comparable between vaccine and placebo recipients, consistent with the vaccine containing only spike. The authors noted that the TCR breadth and depth analyses may have underestimated total T cell responses. Compared with placebo recipients, Ad26.COV2.S recipients showed higher spike-specific TCR breadth (P = 0.0014). After vaccination, substantial breadth of spike-specific CD8+ and CD4+ T cell responses was reported.

The immunoSEQ Assay was used to sequence TCRbeta CDR3 regions. After extraction, genomic DNA underwent amplification by bias-controlled multiplex PCR, followed by high-throughput sequencing. The study's processing was this. Collapsing and filtering of sequences were performed to quantify the absolute abundance of each unique TCRbeta CDR3 region. T cell fraction was estimated by normalizing TCRbeta template counts to usable DNA, which was measured by amplifying reference genes present in all nucleated cells. Repertoire TCRs were annotated as SARS-CoV-2-specific by exact matching of V gene, CDR3 amino acid sequence and J gene to a known reactive TCR set. MIRA supplied the reference SARS-CoV-2 TCR set, which was filtered for enrichment in COVID-19-positive ImmuneCODE repertoires so that public or cross-reactive TCRs were removed. Using the MIRA antigens, annotated TCRs were further analysed by specific ORF or by position within an ORF. Breadth was defined as annotated unique rearrangements over total unique productive rearrangements; depth was the summed frequency of those rearrangements. Two-sided Wilcoxon rank-sum tests were applied when comparing TCR breadth between groups. TCRdb stores this immuneACCESS table with in-frame sequences only. Part of the clones is absent; in the studies checked, under half of the shortfall reflects unresolved V genes, and no reason is known for the rest. The V and J calls and clone size come from that table; D and trimming were worked out from the DNA. This sample lists 250,000 or so clones; around nine tenths were detected once. The ten largest clones represent about 2.8% of the sample.

As regards this clone: What antigen it recognizes has not been identified. No qualities accompany the bases; no much larger clone lies one base away.

The treatment or condition label of this sample denotes: around 19 received Ad26.COV2.S at low or high dose, single or two shots; about 5 received placebo; per-sample allocation not given. Repertoires of vaccine and placebo recipients were sequenced from samples taken on day 63 after the first injection. In Cohort 1b, fewer than 30 adults aged 18-55 years were enrolled at a single site in Boston, USA, between 29 July and 7 August 2020. Ad26.COV2.S was a replication-incompetent adenovirus type 26 vector expressing a prefusion-stabilized SARS-CoV-2 spike protein from the original Wuhan strain. V loses 1 base of germline sequence and J loses 7 bases, and the interval between the two ends is 11 bases. The CDR3, from cysteine to phenylalanine, totals 14 residues. Only the CDR3 DNA stays, 42 bases, in frame from base 1. In the germline V gene, CDR1 corresponds to LGHNA and CDR2 to YSLEER.

Recombination connected TRBV4-3 to TRBJ1-5; the D gene assignment is ambiguous. The specimen was peripheral blood, collected in a trial of Ad26.COV2.S vaccine versus placebo. The TCR comes from a person between 18 and 60 years old who received the Ad26.COV2.S COVID-19 vaccine or a placebo. The bases are TGCGCCAGCAGCCAAGCCAGAAACGGGCAGCCCCAGCATTTT. Its amino acids are CASSQARNGQPQHF.